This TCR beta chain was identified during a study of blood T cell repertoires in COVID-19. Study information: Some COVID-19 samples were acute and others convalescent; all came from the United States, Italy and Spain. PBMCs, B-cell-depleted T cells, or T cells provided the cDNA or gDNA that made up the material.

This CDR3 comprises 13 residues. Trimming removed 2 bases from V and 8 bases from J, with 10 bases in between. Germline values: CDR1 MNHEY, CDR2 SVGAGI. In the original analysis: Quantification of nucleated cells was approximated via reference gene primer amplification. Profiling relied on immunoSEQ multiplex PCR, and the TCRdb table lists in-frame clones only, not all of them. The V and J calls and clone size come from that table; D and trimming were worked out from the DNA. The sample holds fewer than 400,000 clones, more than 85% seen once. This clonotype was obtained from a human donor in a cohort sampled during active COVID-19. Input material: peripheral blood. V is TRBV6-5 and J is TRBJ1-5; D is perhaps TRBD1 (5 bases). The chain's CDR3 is CASSYGPGEPQHF. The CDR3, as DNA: TGTGCCAGCAGTTACGGCCCGGGGGAGCCCCAGCATTTT.